This TCR beta chain was obtained from a study of PD-1 blockade in classical Hodgkin lymphoma (dated by TCRdb to the early 2020s). For the wider study: Nivolumab dosing was 3 mg/kg intravenously every 2 weeks, continuing until either disease progression or unacceptable toxicity. The study used TCR beta sequencing and CyTOF to define a peripheral blood immune signature of response to PD-1 blockade in classical Hodgkin lymphoma. What the authors observed across the whole study: CD4+ but not CD8+ TCR diversity rose significantly by C4D1 (p=0.0027 vs p=0.16), most apparent in complete responders (p=0.02). Lower diversity was seen in patients whose nivolumab began less than 1 year after ASCT, and these patients were left out of later analyses so that immune reconstitution would not confound the results. Baseline diversity similar to that of newly diagnosed patients was observed in trial patients achieving complete response, whereas significantly lower diversity was observed in partial responders and progressors. Baseline TCR diversity was reported to be lower in newly diagnosed patients than in healthy donors, and even lower in relapsed/refractory patients. The study was restricted to a single clinical trial cohort, and the causes of repertoire differences, possibly disease activity or prior therapy, were left undefined.

The Qiagen DNeasy kit was used to extract genomic DNA both from unsorted PBMCs and from the negatively selected CD4+ and CD8+ fractions. TCR beta CDR3 regions were subjected to amplification by immunoSEQ multiplex PCR with primers that anneal to V and J segments. A synthetic immune receptor repertoire was used to minimize amplification bias, and any remaining bias was removed computationally after sequencing. In the original analysis: Repertoire diversity was quantified as the Shannon entropy index using custom Python scripts. The unsorted, CD4+ and CD8+ repertoires were each analyzed separately, with the exception of combined analyses, where CD4+ and CD8+ sequences were merged in silico. A clone was considered expanded if an increase in frequency of at least 2-fold after treatment relative to C1D1 was found, and a pseudocount of 0.5 was applied to clones undetected at baseline. Clones with 0 or 1 copy at C1D1 were defined as singleton clones, while clones with 2 or more copies were defined as non-singleton clones. By matching protein sequences in sorted samples from the same patient, clones expanded in unsorted samples were annotated as CD4+, CD8+ or unknown. Wilcoxon tests were applied to paired samples to test diversity changes from C1D1 to C4D1. TCRdb limited this immuneACCESS table to in-frame rearrangements with V and J called. A share of clones is missing; checked studies link under half to unresolved V genes, and the rest is unexplained. V, J and clone size reflect that table, while D and trimming were determined from the DNA. This sample has about 27,000 clones in its table, and 88% of those were observed once. The top ten clones comprise about 7% of the sample.

The time point label here, explained by the study, means: cycle 1 day 1 (C1D1), immediately before nivolumab initiation. Every trial patient had relapsed after autologous stem cell transplantation, and cohorts A, B and C differed in prior brentuximab vedotin exposure. Using a Miltenyi CD8+ T cell isolation kit, CD8+ T cells were purified from thawed PBMCs through magnetic negative selection. The trial cohort was composed of roughly 60 patients with relapsed/refractory classical Hodgkin lymphoma, for whom complete response, partial response or progressive disease was recorded as best overall response. Trial patients were treated with single-agent nivolumab in the multi-cohort phase II CheckMate 205 trial. Best overall response was determined by an independent review committee according to the 2007 International Working Group response criteria. Trial PBMCs were obtained immediately prior to nivolumab initiation (C1D1) and on therapy at cycle 2 day 1 and cycle 4 day 1. After peripheral blood was drawn into 8 mL Vacutainer Cell Preparation Tubes, PBMCs were isolated by centrifugation and then cryopreserved. Purified CD4+ and CD8+ fractions were prepared only for cases in which an additional PBMC sample was available. Magnetically labelled cells were removed on LS columns in a quadroMACS separator, and the flow-through was retained as the purified fraction.

The junction carries 14 bases between V and J, which are trimmed by 7 bases and 2 bases respectively. The CDR3 contains 14 residues, cysteine and phenylalanine counted. CDR3 DNA only is kept here, 42 bases in frame from base 1. Sequences SEHNR (CDR1) and FQNEAQ (CDR2) are obtained from the germline V gene (reference sequence). With respect to this clone: It lacks a known antigen. No base qualities exist here, and no much larger clone lies one base off it.

The sample in question was CD8+ T cells from blood, obtained at baseline. The V and J segments used are TRBV7-9 and TRBJ2-5; TRBD1 is a weak D gene call, 5 bases matching. The receptor was isolated from a human donor with classical Hodgkin lymphoma. The CDR3 has the sequence CASKDQGGQETQYF. The nucleotide sequence is given as TGTGCCAGCAAAGACCAGGGTGGACAAGAGACCCAGTACTTC.